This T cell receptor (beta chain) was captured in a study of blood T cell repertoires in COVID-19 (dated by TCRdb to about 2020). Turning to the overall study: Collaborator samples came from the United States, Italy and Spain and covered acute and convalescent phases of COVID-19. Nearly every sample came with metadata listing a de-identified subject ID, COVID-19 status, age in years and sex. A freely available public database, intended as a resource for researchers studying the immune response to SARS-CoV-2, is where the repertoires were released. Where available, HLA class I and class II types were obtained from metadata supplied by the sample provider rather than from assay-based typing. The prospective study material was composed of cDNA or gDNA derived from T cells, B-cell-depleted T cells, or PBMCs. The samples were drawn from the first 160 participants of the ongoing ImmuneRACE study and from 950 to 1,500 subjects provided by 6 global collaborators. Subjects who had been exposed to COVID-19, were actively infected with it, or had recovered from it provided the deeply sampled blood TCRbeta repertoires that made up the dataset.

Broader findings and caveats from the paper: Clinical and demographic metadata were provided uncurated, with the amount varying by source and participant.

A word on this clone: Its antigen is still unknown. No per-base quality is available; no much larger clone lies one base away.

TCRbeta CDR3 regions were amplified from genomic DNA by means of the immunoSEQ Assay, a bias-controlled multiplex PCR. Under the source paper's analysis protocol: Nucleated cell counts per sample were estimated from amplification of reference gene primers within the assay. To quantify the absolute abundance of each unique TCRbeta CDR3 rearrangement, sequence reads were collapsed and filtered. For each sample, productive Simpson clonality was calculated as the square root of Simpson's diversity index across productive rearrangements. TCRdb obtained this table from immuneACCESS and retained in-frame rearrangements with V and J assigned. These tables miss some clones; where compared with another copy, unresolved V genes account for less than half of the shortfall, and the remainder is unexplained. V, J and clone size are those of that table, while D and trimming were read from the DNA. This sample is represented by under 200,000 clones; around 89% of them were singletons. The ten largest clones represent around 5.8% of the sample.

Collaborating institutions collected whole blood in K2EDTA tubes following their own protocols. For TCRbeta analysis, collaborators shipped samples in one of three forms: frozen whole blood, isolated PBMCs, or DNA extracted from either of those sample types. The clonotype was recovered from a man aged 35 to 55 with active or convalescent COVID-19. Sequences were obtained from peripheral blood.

The DNA sequence reads TGTGCCAGCAGCCTCACGATACAGGGGAACTATGGCTACACCTTC. Its coded protein is CASSLTIQGNYGYTF. The rearrangement combines TRBV7-2 with TRBJ1-2; the junction holds 7 bases that match TRBD1. From the germline V gene, CDR1 is SGHTA and CDR2 is FQGNSA. The CDR3 runs 15 residues from the cysteine to the phenylalanine. Only CDR3 DNA is held: 45 bases, read in frame from base 1. Compared with germline, V lacks 5 bases and J lacks 2 bases; bases without a gene match: 8.